Listed here is a single TCR beta chain. Amplification used 60 V beta primers and 13 J beta primers. Assay: immunoSEQ multiplex PCR; the TCRdb copy retains only in-frame clones and omits some. The table has tens of thousands of clones, roughly 87% seen once. The data are from a study of glioma-infiltrating T cells after dendritic cell vaccination. V lost 7 bases and J lost 8; bases outside the gene matches: 8. Germline assignment: CDR1 SGHRS and CDR2 YFSETQ. The CDR3 contains 12 residues. This clonotype was obtained from a human donor with glioblastoma. V and J are TRBV5-1 and TRBJ1-2, with 7 bases fitting TRBD1. The material was blood, obtained before dendritic cell vaccination. CDR3: CASGGTEGGYTF. CDR3 coding DNA: TGCGCCAGCGGCGGGACAGAGGGAGGCTACACCTTC.